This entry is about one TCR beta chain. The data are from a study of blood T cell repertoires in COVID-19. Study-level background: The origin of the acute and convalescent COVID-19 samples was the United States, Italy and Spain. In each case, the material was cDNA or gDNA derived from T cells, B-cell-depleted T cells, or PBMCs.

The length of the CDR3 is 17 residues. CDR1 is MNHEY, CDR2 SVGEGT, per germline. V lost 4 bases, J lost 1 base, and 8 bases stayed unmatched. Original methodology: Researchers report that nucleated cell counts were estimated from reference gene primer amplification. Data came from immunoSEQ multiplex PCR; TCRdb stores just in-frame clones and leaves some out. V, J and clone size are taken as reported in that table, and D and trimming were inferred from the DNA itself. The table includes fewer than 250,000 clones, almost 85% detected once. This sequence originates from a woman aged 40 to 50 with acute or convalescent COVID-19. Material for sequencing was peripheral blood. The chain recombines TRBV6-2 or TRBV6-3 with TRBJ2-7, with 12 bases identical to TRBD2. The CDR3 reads CASSSSTSGSRSYEQYF. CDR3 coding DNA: TGTGCCAGCAGTTCGTCGACTAGCGGGAGCCGTTCCTACGAGCAGTACTTC.